This T cell receptor beta chain was sequenced during a study of blood T cell repertoires in COVID-19. Turning to the study itself: Spain, Italy and the United States supplied samples that represented acute and convalescent COVID-19. Sources were T cells, B-cell-depleted T cells, or PBMCs; the material itself was cDNA or gDNA.

As handled by the study authors: Reference gene primer amplification gave nucleated cell count estimates. This table comes from immunoSEQ multiplex PCR, and its TCRdb copy is limited to in-frame clones, with some not included. The DNA was the basis for D and trimming; V, J and clone size are from that table. The data hold more than 80,000 clones, with roughly nine tenths observed a single time. V was cut by 1 base and J by 1 base, with 9 bases left in between. CDR3 length: 15 amino acids. Germline V gene lookup returns CDR1 MGHRA and CDR2 YSYEKL. The chain recombines TRBV4-1 with TRBJ2-3, with a possible D match to TRBD2 (6 bases). Sequenced input: peripheral blood. The sequence came from a human donor with active COVID-19. The donor label of this sample is uncertain. The CDR3 sequence is CASSQVSGGTDTQYF. The CDR3 nucleotides are TGCGCCAGCAGCCAAGTGTCGGGAGGCACAGATACGCAGTATTTT.